This T cell receptor (beta chain) emerged from a study of blood T cell repertoires in COVID-19. The wider study: In each case, the material was cDNA or gDNA derived from T cells, B-cell-depleted T cells, or PBMCs.

This CDR3 contains 13 residues. Per the germline V gene, CDR1 is SEHNR and CDR2 is FQNEAQ (reference sequence). J gave up 2 bases and V 5 bases, and 1 base lay outside the gene matches. Some clones are missing from TCRdb's copy, which holds only in-frame ones; the method was immunoSEQ multiplex PCR. In the table there are roughly 360,000 clones, approximately 90% of which are singletons. Study members were between roughly 18 and 90 years old and lived in roughly 24 US regions. The chain carries TRBV7-9 and TRBJ2-7; 9 bases are shared with TRBD1. The TCR sequence derives from a woman in her thirties with acute COVID-19. Sequencing was performed on PBMCs or T cells enriched from blood (not recorded which). The CDR3 nucleotides read TGTGCCAGCAGCCGGGACAGGGCCTACGAGCAGTACTTC. Translated, it gives CASSRDRAYEQYF. Based on the CDR3 plus reference TRBV7-9 and TRBJ2-7, the full variable domain is DTGVSQNPRHKITKRGQNVTFRCDPISEHNRLYWYRQTLGQGPEFLTYFQNEAQLEKSRLLSDRFSAERPKGSFSTLEIQRTEQGDSAMYLCASSRDRAYEQYFGPGTRLTVT.